This T cell receptor beta chain is drawn from a study of OX40 agonist ivuxolimab in advanced cancers. General notes on the study: The costimulatory receptor OX40 (CD134) was targeted by ivuxolimab, a fully human IgG2 agonistic monoclonal antibody. Three dose-escalation patients achieved partial responses, one with hepatocellular carcinoma and two with cutaneous melanoma. Patients were allowed to have had prior anti-PD-1, anti-PD-L1 or anti-CTLA-4 therapy, and 30% to 50% of the dose-escalation patients had previously received checkpoint inhibitors. Among the roughly 52 dose-escalation patients, some 20 had hepatocellular carcinoma, roughly 15 melanoma, 9 renal cell carcinoma and 9 head and neck cancer. The purpose of peripheral TCRbeta sequencing was to test whether ivuxolimab changed TCR sequence diversity and led to clonal T-cell expansion. Intravenous ivuxolimab was administered to patients every 2 weeks at six dose levels: 0.01, 0.1, 0.3, 1.5, 3 and 10 mg/kg. The paper describes the monotherapy dose-escalation part (N = 52 patients) of the phase I trial of ivuxolimab. A male proportion of 82.7% and a mean age of approximately 62 years, ranging from roughly 23 to 79, were recorded for the dose-escalation cohort.

A note on this clone: It has no known antigen specificity. Base-call qualities are not available, and no considerably larger clone is one nucleotide away.

The CDR3 goes from the cysteine to the phenylalanine over 15 residues. Only the CDR3 DNA is retained, 45 bases long and in frame from the first base. The germline V gene yields ENHRY for CDR1 and SYGVKD for CDR2. Trimming takes 4 bases off V and 2 bases off J; junction bases not matched to a gene: 6. The trial excluded patients who had a history of autoimmune disease or who were on systemic immunosuppression. Peripheral blood for TCR sequencing was drawn from every dose cohort at baseline, at cycle 4 day 1 and at cycle 7 day 1. Samples came from an open-label, multicenter, first-in-human phase I dose-escalation trial of ivuxolimab. Adults with locally advanced or metastatic melanoma, renal cell, hepatocellular, or head and neck squamous cell carcinoma were enrolled in the trial. Before TCR sequencing, CD4+ T cells and CD8+ T cells from peripheral blood were sorted into separate populations. Points the paper makes about the study in general: At doses of 0.1 to 3.0 mg/kg, clonal expansion of both CD4+ and CD8+ blood T cells was observed from baseline to week 6. In the 0.1-3.0 mg/kg groups, partial responders were among the patients with the lowest normalized peripheral clonal expansion, particularly in CD8+ T cells. The antigen specificity of the clonally expanded peripheral T cells was not determined. Low levels of normalized T-cell clonal expansion were also seen in some nonresponding patients. After ivuxolimab, expanded clones were on average more numerous among CD8+ T cells than among CD4+ T cells.

To sequence the TCRbeta CDR3 region, genomic DNA was isolated from the sorted cells. The immunoSEQ Assay was used to sequence the TCRbeta CDR3 regions. This immuneACCESS table, as held by TCRdb, lists in-frame sequences with V and J called but not all clones. Of the missing ones, under half trace to an unresolved V gene in checked studies; the others have no known cause. This sample has 60,000 to 70,000 clones in its table, and roughly nine tenths of those were observed once. The leading ten clones occupy around 12% of the sample. This specimen was CD4+ or CD8+ T cells sorted from blood, taken in a trial of the OX40 agonist ivuxolimab. The receptor was derived from an adult with an advanced solid tumor such as melanoma, head and neck, liver or kidney cancer. This chain is built from TRBV10-3 and TRBJ2-3, with 7 junctional bases fitting TRBD2. The DNA is TGTGCCATCAGTGGGCCTAGCGGAGACACAGATACGCAGTATTTT. Its coded protein is CAISGPSGDTDTQYF.